This T cell receptor (beta chain) was found in a study of control samples from healthy donors and cancer patients. CDR3 length equals 15 residues. Germline-derived CDR1 and CDR2 are KGHSH and LQKENI. The V end lost 4 bases, the J end lost 5 bases, and 15 bases lay between the germline ends. This clone has more than one count but fewer than ten. Assay used: immunoSEQ multiplex PCR; TCRdb lists only in-frame clones, some missing. This sample has about 110,000 clones, with approximately 84% found just once. The chain recombines TRBV18 with TRBJ2-1; possible D gene TRBD1, 6 bases. This receptor was obtained from a young man in good health. Sequencing used blood. The CDR3 loop reads CASSRTGNFNNEQFF. The CDR3 DNA follows: TGTGCCAGCTCACGCACAGGGAACTTCAACAATGAGCAGTTCTTC. The full variable domain, its missing parts supplied by reference TRBV18 and TRBJ2-1, is NAGVMQNPRHLVRRRGQEARLRCSPMKGHSHVYWYRQLPEEGLKFMVYLQKENIIDESGMPKERFSAEFPKEGPSILRIQQVVRGDSAAYFCASSRTGNFNNEQFFGPGTRLTVL.